The following is a T cell receptor (delta chain) sequence with its context. An end of the junction differs from the germline gene, which may be a read error. Within the sample, other DNA sequences also encode this same CDR3. This sample was taken from a study of gamma-delta chains in newborns, infants, children. About the research overall: Microbial exposure reportedly drives polyclonal innate γδ T cell expansion after birth.

Germline V gene lookup returns CDR1 TSWWSYY and CDR2 QGS. The CDR3 runs to 19 residues. TCRdb called clones from the reads again using CATT. The table records some 5,000 delta-chain clones, less than 3.5% of them present only once. Specimen: blood. The clonotype comes from a child who was a newborn, infant or young child, either healthy, febrile or measles-vaccinated (not recorded which). The chain carries TRDV1 and TRDJ1, with 13 bases fitting TRDD3. The CDR3 nucleotides read TGTGCCCTTGGGAACCGCCTCCTCCCAACTGGGGGATACGCCGATAAACTCATCTTT. Its translation: CALGNRLLPTGGYADKLIF.